The 26 T cell receptor beta chains below all came from one sample that was sequenced in a study of CD8+CD57+ T cells in acquired aplastic anemia. Patients sequenced had flow cytometry evidence of CD8+CD57+ cell expansion. The template for TCR beta VDJ and CDR3 sequence profiling was genomic DNA. TCRdb analysed the reads with MiXCR anew, one entry per CDR3 protein. The top ten hold around a tenth of the sample, which has approximately 190,000 distinct CDR3 sequences, more than 45% seen once. Sequencing was performed on sorted CD4+, CD8+, or CD8+CD57+ T cells (not recorded which) from PBMCs. The source of these receptors is a human donor with aplastic anemia.

On this clonotype: Sequence at one end of the junction differs from germline and may be a read error. This chain joins TRBV4-2 and TRBJ2-2, with 13 bases that match TRBD2. This CDR3 spans 16 amino acids. Germline lookup yields CDR1 LGHNA and CDR2 YNFKEQ. The DNA for the CDR3 is TGTGCCAGCAGCCGAGGACTAGCGGGAGCCACCAGGGAGCTGTTTTTT. Its translation is CASSRGLAGATRELFF.

The V and J genes are TRBV7-8 and TRBJ2-7; TRBD1 is a possible D gene (5 bases). CDR3 length: 15 amino acids. Trimming removed 2 bases from V and 0 bases from J, with 11 bases in between. From germline, CDR1 is SGHVS and CDR2 FQNEAQ. CDR3 loop: CASSLQGPSSYEQYF. The CDR3 DNA reads TGTGCCAGCAGCTTACAGGGCCCAAGCTCCTACGAGCAGTACTTC.

Ten or more counts support this clonotype. This rearrangement joins TRBV6-1 to TRBJ2-3, with TRBD2 as a possible D gene (5 bases). CDR3 length: 13 residues. Germline CDR1 reads MNHNS; CDR2 reads SASEGT. Trimming removed 7 bases at V and 2 bases at J, with 10 bases between. This CDR3 is CASIQRNTDTQYF. CDR3 in DNA: TGTGCCAGCATACAGCGGAACACAGATACGCAGTATTTT.

This clonotype appeared many times. This chain uses TRBV7-2 with TRBJ1-6; D is unresolved. Trimming shortened V by 5 bases and J by 6 bases, and 14 bases separated the two germline ends. The CDR3 sequence is 15 residues long. The germline V gene has CDR1 SGHTA and CDR2 FQGNSA. The CDR3 bases are TGTGCCAGCAGCGGGAGGATCCGGAGTAATTCACCCCTCCACTTT. It codes for CASSGRIRSNSPLHF.

The V gene is TRBV2, the J gene TRBJ2-2; possibly TRBD2 for D (6 bases). The CDR3 runs to 14 residues. V was clipped by 8 bases and J by 2 bases, with 12 bases between them. CDR1 SNHLY and CDR2 FYNNEI come from the germline V gene. DNA of the CDR3: TGTGCCAGCGGTTTTGGACTAAACACCGGGGAGCTGTTTTTT. As protein: CASGFGLNTGELFF. Supplemented by reference TRBV2 and TRBJ2-2, the full variable domain reads EPEVTQTPSHQVTQMGQEVILRCVPISNHLYFYWYRQILGQKVEFLVSFYNNEISEKSEIFDDQFSVERPDGSNFTLKIRSTKLEDSAMYFCASGFGLNTGELFFGEGSRLTVL.

This clonotype has just a few counts. The V and J genes are TRBV24-1 and TRBJ2-5; TRBD1 matches at 11 bases. Looked up from germline, CDR1 is KGHDR and CDR2 is SFDVKD. The trim removed 1 base at V and 5 bases at J, leaving 5 bases unmatched. The CDR3 spans 16 residues. The CDR3 nucleotides read TGTGCCACCAGTGATTTCACGGACAGGGGGCGCGAGACCCAGTACTTC. Translation: CATSDFTDRGRETQYF.

The chain joins TRBV25-1 to TRBJ2-1, with D unclear. From germline, CDR1 is MGHDK and CDR2 SYGVNS. The V end lost 4 bases, the J end lost 6 bases, and 4 bases lay between the germline ends. The CDR3 length is 11 residues. CDR3 in amino acids: CASSGTNEQFF. DNA of the CDR3: TGTGCCAGCAGTGGTACCAATGAGCAGTTCTTC. The variable domain in full, with the rest retrieved from reference TRBV25-1 and TRBJ2-1, is EADIYQTPRYLVIGTGKKITLECSQTMGHDKMYWYQQDPGMELHLIHYSYGVNSTEKGDLSSESTVSRIRTEHFPLTLESARPSHTSQYLCASSGTNEQFFGPGTRLTVL.

At least ten counts were recorded for this clonotype. This chain links TRBV12-1 with TRBJ2-7; TRBD1, the table's D call, lacks a check against the DNA. TRBV12-1 is given as a pseudogene. The CDR3 runs 20 residues. The CDR3 is CASSFRPLPVEGYSTYEQYF. The DNA for the CDR3 is TGTGCCAGCAGCTTTCGACCGCTCCCAGTAGAGGGGTACTCCACCTACGAGCAGTACTTC.

In its sample, this clonotype was seen many times. The chain uses TRBV19 and TRBJ1-2; D gene uncertain. Per the germline V gene, CDR1 is LNHDA and CDR2 is SQIVND (reference sequence). The V gene lost 6 bases and the J gene lost 7 bases, with 12 bases spanning the gap. CDR3 length: 12 amino acids. CDR3 region: CASSPRAAGYTF. The CDR3 DNA reads as TGTGCCAGTAGCCCGAGGGCAGCTGGCTACACCTTC.

This clonotype was detected ten times or more. The rearrangement links TRBV19 to TRBJ2-4; D unresolved. The CDR3 sequence is 14 residues long. Germline V gene sequence: CDR1 LNHDA, CDR2 SQIVND (reference sequence). V gave up 4 bases and J gave up 0 bases, with 7 bases separating them. CDR3 DNA sequence: TGTGCCAGTAGTACCGGTCTAGCCAAAAACATTCAGTACTTC. Its translation is CASSTGLAKNIQYF.

The chain uses TRBV11-2 and TRBJ2-3; TRBD2 aligns across 11 bases. The trim removed 5 bases at V and 0 bases at J, leaving 4 bases unmatched. The length of the CDR3 is 16 residues. Germline CDR1 SGHAT, CDR2 FQNNGV. This CDR3 reads CASSDRTSGSTDTQYF. In DNA, the CDR3 is TGTGCCAGCAGCGACCGGACTAGCGGGAGCACAGATACGCAGTATTTT.

This clonotype was seen repeatedly, ten times or more. This chain links TRBV5-5 with TRBJ2-3, with 11 bases that match TRBD2. Germline V gene sequence: CDR1 SGHKS, CDR2 YYEKEE (reference sequence). The CDR3 is 15 amino acids. The V gene end was trimmed by 0 bases and the J gene end by 6 bases; junction bases not matched to a gene: 3. CDR3 nucleotide sequence: TGTGCCAGCAGCTTGGTGCCTAGCGGGAGGGATACGCAGTATTTT. Encoded protein: CASSLVPSGRDTQYF.

The chain is built from TRBV7-6 and TRBJ2-3; 7 positions match TRBD2. Germline loops: CDR1 SGHVS, CDR2 FNYEAQ. CDR3 length: 12 amino acids. Trimming at V came to 1 base and at J to 14 bases, leaving 6 bases not matched to a gene. The DNA of the CDR3 is TGTGCCAGCAGCTTAGGGGGGGACTATACGTATTTT. It encodes CASSLGGDYTYF. The full variable domain, its missing parts supplied by reference TRBV7-6 and TRBJ2-3, is GAGVSQSPRYKVTKRGQDVALRCDPISGHVSLYWYRQALGQGPEFLTYFNYEAQQDKSGLPNDRFSAERPEGSISTLTIQRTEQRDSAMYRCASSLGGDYTYFGPGTRLTVL.

This chain links TRBV2 with TRBJ2-1; TRBD1 matches 10 bases. V lost 6 bases and J lost 5; bases outside the gene matches: 4. The length of the CDR3 is 14 residues. CDR1 and CDR2 (germline): SNHLY, FYNNEI. This CDR3 reads CASSKGQGNNEQFF. CDR3 DNA: TGTGCCAGCAGCAAGGGACAGGGGAACAATGAGCAGTTCTTC.

V is TRBV11-3 and J is TRBJ2-1; 8 bases fit TRBD2. This CDR3 is built from 14 residues. CDR1 and CDR2 (germline): SGHNT, YENEEA. The trim removed 1 base at V and 8 bases at J, leaving 4 bases unmatched. CDR3 nucleotide sequence: TGTGCCAGCAGCTTAGCCAGCGGGGGCGATGAGCAGTTCTTC. This codes for CASSLASGGDEQFF.

Ten or more counts support this clonotype. The chain carries TRBV5-1 and TRBJ1-1; D remains unclear. The CDR3 extends over 15 amino acids. V lost 0 bases to trimming and J lost 0 bases, with 9 bases between them. Germline CDR1 is SGHRS and CDR2 is YFSETQ. This CDR3 is CASSLGFGVNTEAFF. CDR3 coding DNA: TGCGCCAGCAGCTTGGGGTTCGGAGTGAACACTGAAGCTTTCTTT.

This chain uses TRBV14 with TRBJ1-1, with D uncertain. Trimming removed 4 bases at V and 1 base at J, with 7 bases between. Germline CDR1 is SGHDN and CDR2 is FVKESK. This CDR3 is 13 amino acids long. As DNA, the CDR3 is TGTGCCAGCAGCCGTTCAGGGAACACTGAAGCTTTCTTT. Residues: CASSRSGNTEAFF.

In this sample, this clonotype turned up a few times. The chain couples TRBV4-3 to TRBJ2-1, with 13 bases matching TRBD2. CDR1 and CDR2 from the germline V gene are LGHNA and YSLEER. The CDR3 consists of 17 residues. V shed 3 bases, J shed 7 bases, and the junction held 9 bases outside the gene matches. The CDR3 DNA is TGCGCCAGCAGCCAGATTCTGACTAGCGGGAGGCGGAATGAGCAGTTCTTC. Protein product: CASSQILTSGRRNEQFF.

The genes are TRBV7-2 and TRBJ2-7; D remains ambiguous. The germline gives CDR1 SGHTA, CDR2 FQGNSA. Between the trimmed V and J ends, which lost 1 base and 3 bases, there was a span of 7 bases. This CDR3 has 13 residues. The CDR3 DNA is TGTGCCAGCAGCTTAGATAGTCACTACGAGCAGTACTTC. It encodes CASSLDSHYEQYF.

This chain links TRBV2 with TRBJ1-2, with D possibly being TRBD1 (6 bases). The V end was cut by 7 bases, the J end by 4 bases, with 13 bases between. Germline V gives CDR1 SNHLY, CDR2 FYNNEI. The CDR3 has 13 residues. Written as DNA, the CDR3 is TGTGCCAGCAACTCAAGGGGGGTCTATGGCTACACCTTC. It specifies CASNSRGVYGYTF.

This clonotype was picked up many times. The V and J genes are TRBV19 and TRBJ1-5; D gene unclear. The CDR3 covers 15 residues. Between the trimmed V and J ends, which lost 2 bases and 3 bases, there was a span of 11 bases. Germline V gene data show CDR1 as LNHDA and CDR2 as SQIVND (reference sequence). The CDR3 sequence is CASSILDGNNQPQHF. The CDR3 bases are TGTGCCAGTAGTATATTGGACGGCAACAATCAGCCCCAGCATTTT.

This clonotype was counted a few times. The genes are TRBV24-1 and TRBJ2-3, with D uncertain. The CDR3 sequence is 16 residues long. The germline V gene has CDR1 KGHDR and CDR2 SFDVKD. Deletions cut 4 bases from V and 0 bases from J, with 13 bases between. The CDR3 reads CATSDAGDSSTDTQYF. The DNA of the CDR3 is TGTGCCACCAGTGACGCAGGAGACTCTAGCACAGATACGCAGTATTTT.

The DNA for the CDR3 is TGTGCCAGCTCAGCACGTACGTACGAGCAGTACTTC. Amino acid sequence: CASSARTYEQYF. The rearrangement uses TRBV18 and TRBJ2-7; D is uncertain. Germline values: CDR1 KGHSH, CDR2 LQKENI. The CDR3 has 12 amino acids. V was trimmed by 5 bases and J by 4 bases, leaving 9 bases between them.

This clonotype was found many times. The V call is TRBV5-6, the J call TRBJ2-5, with 10 positions matching TRBD1. The CDR3 has 13 residues. Germline CDR1 and CDR2: SGHDT and YYEEEE. Trimming removed 5 bases from V and 6 bases from J; junction bases left unmatched: 4. CDR3 loop: CASRMDRGKTQYF. The CDR3 nucleotides read TGTGCCAGCAGAATGGACAGGGGGAAGACCCAGTACTTC.

This chain links TRBV6-2 or TRBV6-3 with TRBJ2-1, with D perhaps matching TRBD1 (6 bases). Germline V gene lookup returns CDR1 MNHEY and CDR2 SVGEGT. Trimming removed 0 bases at V and 13 bases at J, with 28 bases between. This CDR3 comprises 18 residues. The CDR3 loop is CASSYSTPRQVSAPVQFF. For the CDR3, the DNA is TGTGCCAGCAGTTACTCAACTCCCCGACAGGTGTCCGCGCCAGTACAGTTCTTC.

The V gene is TRBV29-1, the J gene TRBJ2-5; tentative D call: TRBD2 (5 bases). The CDR3 has 14 amino acids. CDR1 is SQVTM, CDR2 ANQGSEA, per germline. The CDR3 protein is CSAPGDGGEETQYF. CDR3 DNA sequence: TGCAGTGCGCCTGGTGATGGAGGTGAAGAGACCCAGTACTTC.